This T cell receptor beta chain was recovered during a study of early T cells in non-severe SARS-CoV-2 infection. From germline, CDR1 is MNHNY and CDR2 SVGAGI (reference sequence). CDR3 length: 14 residues. Trimming cost V 4 bases and J 4 bases; bases outside gene matches: 7. Attachment of unique molecular identifiers to individual cDNA molecules was performed. TCRdb reprocessed the 5' RACE reads with MiXCR, giving one entry per CDR3 protein. The table records 25,000 to 30,000 distinct CDR3 sequences, more than 4% of them present only once. At least ten counts were recorded for this clonotype. Its antigen is unknown. Study-wide findings and caveats: There was a bias toward anti-spike CD8 responses in VDJdb matching, which missed private and CD4 specificities.

Material for sequencing was whole blood. This clonotype originated in an adult who was a healthcare worker with PCR-confirmed SARS-CoV-2 infection or an uninfected control (not recorded which). The V gene is TRBV6-6, the J gene TRBJ2-7; 7 bases map to TRBD1. CDR3 protein: CASSSTGDIYEQYF. Here the CDR3 DNA reads TGTGCCAGCAGTTCCACAGGGGATATTTACGAGCAGTACTTC.